The 29 T cell receptor beta chains below were found in one sample sequenced in a study of T-cell memory formation after mild COVID-19. TCRdb reprocessed the 5' RACE reads via MiXCR and lists one record per CDR3 protein. The table shows about 400,000 distinct CDR3 sequences, with 20% to 30% occurring only once. Material: PBMCs or a T cell subset sorted from them (not recorded which). These receptors came from an adult woman who had mild COVID-19 (a few samples of this study predate the infection). Cell type and time point are not known.

The chain is built from TRBV29-1 and TRBJ1-2, with D perhaps TRBD1 (6 bases). CDR3 size: 11 residues. V was cut by 7 bases and J by 7 bases, with 13 bases left in between. Per the germline V gene, CDR1 is SQVTM and CDR2 is ANQGSEA. CDR3 amino acids: CSAGTLPGYTF. The CDR3 nucleotides are TGCAGCGCTGGGACACTCCCTGGCTACACCTTC.

This sequence joins TRBV12-3 or TRBV12-4 and TRBJ2-1; TRBD2 is a possible D gene (6 bases). The germline V and J ends were trimmed by 4 bases and 7 bases, with 17 bases remaining between them. CDR3 size: 15 residues. CDR3 nucleotides: TGTGCCAGCAGTTCCCTCCCGGGACTTGGGAATGAGCAGTTCTTC. Translation gives CASSSLPGLGNEQFF.

The V call is TRBV6-1, the J call TRBJ1-6, with TRBD1 matching 9 bases. The CDR3 is made up of 14 amino acids. Germline V gives CDR1 MNHNS, CDR2 SASEGT. J lost 10 bases, V lost 4 bases, and 5 bases had no gene match. In DNA form, the CDR3 reads TGTGCCAGCAGTGTACAGGGGGCCTCGTCACCCCTCCACTTT. This codes for CASSVQGASSPLHF.

This clonotype occurred a few times. The chain links TRBV5-1 to TRBJ2-2; 11 bases line up with TRBD2. V lost 4 bases to trimming and J lost 2 bases; unmatched junction nucleotides: 4. This CDR3 spans 16 amino acids. Germline V gene sequence: CDR1 SGHRS, CDR2 YFSETQ. The CDR3: CASSGGTSGNTGELFF. In DNA form, the CDR3 reads TGCGCCAGCAGCGGGGGGACTAGCGGAAACACCGGGGAGCTGTTTTTT.

The table lists this clonotype with a few counts. The chain links TRBV9 to TRBJ1-6; 8 nucleotides line up with TRBD1. The V gene end was trimmed by 3 bases and the J gene end by 7 bases; junction bases not matched to a gene: 6. The CDR3 sequence is 15 residues long. CDR1 and CDR2 from the germline V gene are SGDLS and YYNGEE. CDR3 region: CASSADGTGNSPLHF. The CDR3 DNA reads as TGTGCCAGCAGCGCCGACGGGACAGGAAATTCACCCCTCCACTTT. Using reference TRBV9 and TRBJ1-6 for the parts outside the CDR3, the full variable domain is DSGVTQTPKHLITATGQRVTLRCSPRSGDLSVYWYQQSLDQGLQFLIQYYNGEERAKGNILERFSAQQFPDLHSELNLSSLELGDSALYFCASSADGTGNSPLHFGNGTRLTVT.

This clonotype came up a few times. CDR3 residues: CATSDLDGLAGYTF. The CDR3 DNA sequence: TGTGCCACCAGTGACCTGGACGGCCTCGCGGGCTACACCTTC. The V gene is TRBV24-1, the J gene TRBJ1-2; D is ambiguous. The CDR3 length is 14 residues. Trimming stripped 4 bases from V and 8 bases from J, with 16 bases between. Germline V gives CDR1 KGHDR, CDR2 SFDVKD.

The chain couples TRBV20-1 to TRBJ2-7; a possible D gene is TRBD2 (5 bases). Per germline, CDR1 DFQATT and CDR2 SNEGSKA (reference sequence). The CDR3 runs to 11 residues. Trimming pared 6 bases from V and 9 bases from J, leaving 15 bases between. The CDR3 coding sequence is TGCAGTGCCGGAGGTACCGCAGGGCAGTACTTC. It translates to CSAGGTAGQYF.

This clonotype was recorded a few times. V gene TRBV21-1 combines with J gene TRBJ2-5. TRBV21-1 is a pseudogene segment. The CDR3 has 10 amino acids. Written as DNA, the CDR3 is TGTGCCAGCACCCAAGAGACCCAGTACTTC. Residues: CASTQETQYF.

This sequence joins TRBV7-6 and TRBJ2-1, with TRBD2 identical over 12 bases. Trimming at V came to 4 bases and at J to 6 bases, leaving 4 bases not matched to a gene. The CDR3 length is 15 residues. Germline V gives CDR1 SGHVS, CDR2 FNYEAQ. The CDR3 DNA reads as TGTGCCAGCAGCTCACTAGCGGGAGGACTCAATGAGCAGTTCTTC. Its translation is CASSSLAGGLNEQFF.

The chain links TRBV19 to TRBJ1-1; perhaps TRBD1 as D (5 bases). This CDR3 has 13 residues. V gave up 8 bases and J gave up 1 base, with 11 bases separating them. Per germline, CDR1 LNHDA and CDR2 SQIVND (reference sequence). In DNA form, the CDR3 reads TGTGCCAGTCGCCCTCAGGGGAACACTGAAGCTTTCTTT. This sequence encodes CASRPQGNTEAFF.

V usage is TRBV14 and J usage is TRBJ1-5; D remains ambiguous. The germline CDR1 and CDR2 sequences are SGHDN and FVKESK. There are 13 residues in the CDR3. V lost 5 bases and J 5 bases, leaving 10 bases between the germline ends. CDR3 in DNA: TGTGCCAGCAGCGGCGGGAGGGATCAGCCCCAGCATTTT. This gives the protein CASSGGRDQPQHF.

This clonotype was counted between two and nine times. One end of the junction varies from germline; a read error may be responsible. The V gene is TRBV6-2 or TRBV6-3, the J gene TRBJ2-1, with TRBD2 matching 12 bases. The CDR3 contains 14 residues. In germline, CDR1 is MNHEY, CDR2 SVGEGT. The chain's CDR3 is CASSYDLAGGTPSF. CDR3 bases: TGTGCCAGCAGTTACGACCTAGCGGGGGGGACACCCTCTTTC.

V gene TRBV6-5 combines with J gene TRBJ2-7, with TRBD2 identical over 7 bases. The CDR3 sequence is 14 residues long. J gave up 2 bases and V 6 bases, and 7 bases lay outside the gene matches. In germline, CDR1 is MNHEY, CDR2 SVGAGI. This CDR3 reads CASRPSGIPYEQYF. CDR3 bases: TGTGCCAGCAGGCCAAGCGGGATCCCCTACGAGCAGTACTTC.

This clonotype was picked up a small number of times. This chain joins TRBV9 and TRBJ2-3, with D possibly TRBD2 on 5 matching bases. The germline V gene encodes CDR1 SGDLS and CDR2 YYNGEE. V was shortened by 7 bases and J by 2 bases, with 17 bases between the two germline ends. The CDR3 totals 15 residues. CDR3: CASAPDGLDTDTQYF. CDR3 in DNA: TGTGCCAGCGCCCCTGACGGACTGGACACAGATACGCAGTATTTT. The whole variable domain, filled in from reference TRBV9 and TRBJ2-3, reads DSGVTQTPKHLITATGQRVTLRCSPRSGDLSVYWYQQSLDQGLQFLIQYYNGEERAKGNILERFSAQQFPDLHSELNLSSLELGDSALYFCASAPDGLDTDTQYFGPGTRLTVL.

There are a few counts of this clonotype. The genes are TRBV29-1 and TRBJ2-7; 8 bases match TRBD1. Germline CDR1 SQVTM, CDR2 ANQGSEA. V lost 1 base to trimming and J lost 3 bases; unmatched junction nucleotides: 5. CDR3 length: 14 residues. The CDR3 loop is CSVEVAGGVYEQYF. For the CDR3, the DNA is TGCAGCGTTGAAGTGGCAGGGGGCGTCTACGAGCAGTACTTC.

The chain recombines TRBV20-1 with TRBJ1-5, with D maybe TRBD1 (5 bases). Trimming cost V 6 bases and J 6 bases, with 15 bases left between them. The CDR3 extends over 13 amino acids. Germline V gene sequence: CDR1 DFQATT, CDR2 SNEGSKA (reference sequence). The CDR3 sequence is CSAPLEGTQPQHF. CDR3 DNA sequence: TGCAGTGCCCCCTTGGAAGGGACTCAGCCCCAGCATTTT.

CDR3 DNA: TGTGCCAGCAGTTTAGCTGCGGGGGGGCGTAAAGATACGCAGTATTTT. Translating it yields CASSLAAGGRKDTQYF. The chain combines TRBV12-3 or TRBV12-4 with TRBJ2-3; 9 bases are shared with TRBD2. The length of the CDR3 is 16 residues. Trimming cost V 0 bases and J 5 bases; bases outside gene matches: 6.

This clonotype was counted only a few times. In DNA, the CDR3 is TGCGCCAGCAGCTTCAGACAGACGAACACCGGGGAGCTGTTTTTT. Translated, it gives CASSFRQTNTGELFF. J is TRBJ2-2 and V is TRBV5-1; tentative D call: TRBD1 (5 bases). Looked up from germline, CDR1 is SGHRS and CDR2 is YFSETQ. The CDR3 has 15 residues. Trimming removed 2 bases from V and 0 bases from J, with 8 bases in between.

This chain's CDR3 is CASGVGGSPYNEQFF. CDR3 nucleotides: TGTGCCAGCGGAGTGGGCGGGAGTCCCTACAATGAGCAGTTCTTC. The V gene is TRBV7-8, the J gene TRBJ2-1; 7 bases are shared with TRBD2. Germline V lookup: CDR1 SGHVS, CDR2 FQNEAQ. The CDR3 is made up of 15 amino acids. J gave up 2 bases and V 8 bases, and 9 bases lay outside the gene matches.

This clonotype came up a few times. This chain uses TRBV6-2 or TRBV6-3 with TRBJ2-2; no clear D. Germline CDR1 MNHEY, CDR2 SVGEGT. The CDR3 consists of 14 residues. Deletions cut 0 bases from V and 5 bases from J, with 7 bases between. CDR3 residues: CASSYSHQTGELFF. CDR3 bases: TGTGCCAGCAGTTACTCGCACCAGACCGGGGAGCTGTTTTTT.

The genes are TRBV12-3 or TRBV12-4 and TRBJ2-6; D gene unclear. V lost 6 bases, J lost 2 bases, and 14 bases lay in between. The CDR3 extends over 16 amino acids. CDR3 sequence: CASSSVPWAGANVLTF. Written as DNA, the CDR3 is TGTGCCAGCAGCTCCGTCCCCTGGGCTGGGGCCAACGTCCTGACTTTC.

This clonotype has only a few counts. This chain joins TRBV5-1 and TRBJ2-1, with D possibly matching TRBD1 (5 bases). Trimming left V 4 bases short and J 4 bases short, with 12 bases between. The CDR3 has 14 residues. CDR1 is SGHRS and CDR2 is YFSETQ in the germline V gene. This CDR3 is CASSAPDTYNEQFF. DNA for the CDR3: TGCGCCAGCAGCGCCCCGGACACTTACAATGAGCAGTTCTTC.

The V call is TRBV19, the J call TRBJ1-1; a possible D gene is TRBD1 (6 bases). The germline gives CDR1 LNHDA, CDR2 SQIVND (reference sequence). Trimming took 7 bases from V and 2 from J, leaving 17 bases between them. This CDR3 region has 15 residues. CDR3 sequence: CASNKGTSLNTEAFF. The CDR3 region has the DNA TGTGCCAGTAATAAGGGGACATCACTAAACACTGAAGCTTTCTTT. Variable domain in full (rest from reference TRBV19 and TRBJ1-1): DGGITQSPKYLFRKEGQNVTLSCEQNLNHDAMYWYRQDPGQGLRLIYYSQIVNDFQKGDIAEGYSVSREKKESFPLTVTSAQKNPTAFYLCASNKGTSLNTEAFFGQGTRLTVV.

V is TRBV7-3 and J is TRBJ1-1; D is undetermined. V was pared by 5 bases and J by 0 bases, with 7 bases between. The CDR3 consists of 13 residues. CDR1 and CDR2 (germline): SGHTA, FQGTGA. In DNA, the CDR3 is TGTGCCAGCAGCGTATACTTGAACACTGAAGCTTTCTTT. Its protein is CASSVYLNTEAFF.

V gene TRBV29-1 combines with J gene TRBJ2-5; no reliable D call. The V end was cut by 7 bases, the J end by 1 base, with 10 bases between. CDR1 is SQVTM, CDR2 ANQGSEA, per germline. This CDR3 is 12 amino acids long. This CDR3 is CSALTVQETQYF. DNA for the CDR3: TGCAGCGCCTTGACGGTCCAAGAGACCCAGTACTTC.

J is TRBJ2-1 and V is TRBV28, with 10 bases that match TRBD2. The CDR3 extends over 16 amino acids. V was clipped by 5 bases and J by 8 bases; unmatched bases: 12. Germline CDR1 reads MDHEN; CDR2 reads SYDVKM. This CDR3 reads CASSDQLAGPWDEQFF. The DNA of the CDR3 is TGTGCCAGCAGTGACCAACTAGCGGGACCCTGGGATGAGCAGTTCTTC.

This clonotype was recorded a few times. The chain links TRBV7-2 to TRBJ2-2; no reliable D call. Germline loops: CDR1 SGHTA, CDR2 FQGNSA. V lost 0 bases, J lost 2 bases, and 22 bases lay in between. CDR3 length: 20 residues. The CDR3 coding sequence is TGTGCCAGCAGCTTAGCTCTTTTCTCATCAGCGATCAGAAACACCGGGGAGCTGTTTTTT. It specifies CASSLALFSSAIRNTGELFF.

CDR3 sequence (DNA): TGCAGTGCTATTAGGACAGGGGGACTAGCGGGAGGCCACGAGCAGTACTTC. Translation gives CSAIRTGGLAGGHEQYF. The chain joins TRBV20-1 to TRBJ2-7; 15 bases agree with TRBD2. The CDR3 contains 17 residues. Germline V gene sequence: CDR1 DFQATT, CDR2 SNEGSKA (reference sequence). With V trimmed by 4 bases and J by 5 bases, 12 bases remained unmatched.

The J gene is TRBJ2-1, the V gene TRBV7-3; maybe TRBD1 (5 bases). V dropped 2 bases and J dropped 7 bases, with 6 bases sitting between them. This CDR3 is 12 amino acids long. CDR1 is SGHTA, CDR2 FQGTGA, per germline. CDR3 nucleotides: TGTGCCAGCAGCTTACGACAGAATGAGCAGTTCTTC. Amino acid sequence: CASSLRQNEQFF.